These 13 T cell receptor beta chains share one sample of origin, sequenced in a study of OX40 agonist ivuxolimab in advanced cancers. This table comes from immunoSEQ multiplex PCR, and its TCRdb copy is limited to in-frame clones, with some not included. The sample shows 80,000 to 85,000 clones, more than 70% of them seen only once. The starting material was CD4+ or CD8+ T cells sorted from blood, obtained in a trial of the OX40 agonist ivuxolimab. The receptors stem from an adult with an advanced solid tumor such as melanoma, head and neck, liver or kidney cancer.

A note on this clone: This sample includes further DNA sequences coding for the same CDR3. The chain carries TRBV6-5 and TRBJ1-1; D is unresolved. Trimming pared 6 bases from V and 1 base from J, leaving 12 bases between. Germline V gives CDR1 MNHEY, CDR2 SVGAGI. CDR3 length: 14 amino acids. The CDR3 bases are TGTGCCAGCAGGATACATACGGGGAACACTGAAGCTTTCTTT. It is translated as CASRIHTGNTEAFF.

The rearrangement joins TRBV19 to TRBJ2-3; 7 bases are shared with TRBD2. CDR3 length: 15 residues. CDR1 and CDR2 from the germline V gene are LNHDA and SQIVND (reference sequence). V shed 1 base and J 5 bases; nucleotides not matched to a gene: 6. The CDR3 coding sequence is TGTGCCAGTAGTATAGTGCCGGGAGGAGGAGATACGCAGTATTTT. Its protein product is CASSIVPGGGDTQYF.

This clone turned up a few times. The V gene is TRBV30, the J gene TRBJ2-1, with D possibly called TRBD1 or TRBD2 (5 bases each). The CDR3 extends over 15 amino acids. The germline V gene encodes CDR1 GTSNPN and CDR2 SVGIG (reference sequence). Trimming took off 3 bases at V and 4 bases at J, with 16 bases between the two ends. CDR3 coding DNA: TGTGCCTGGAGACCCTGGGGTGAGGGGTACAATGAGCAGTTCTTC. Its translation: CAWRPWGEGYNEQFF.

This chain links TRBV5-1 with TRBJ2-4; 9 positions match TRBD1. CDR1 and CDR2 (germline): SGHRS, YFSETQ. V lost 0 bases, J lost 0 bases, and 7 bases stayed unmatched. The CDR3 loop spans 18 amino acids. CDR3 in DNA: TGCGCCAGCAGCTTGGGAGGGACAGGGACCTTAGCCAAAAACATTCAGTACTTC. Translation: CASSLGGTGTLAKNIQYF.

In its sample, this clone was seen once. This chain links TRBV18 with TRBJ2-1; the match to TRBD1 covers 7 bases. Trimming at V came to 2 bases and at J to 5 bases, leaving 6 bases not matched to a gene. Germline values: CDR1 KGHSH, CDR2 LQKENI. This CDR3 spans 15 amino acids. CDR3 sequence reads: CASSPTGQRNNEQFF. In nucleotides, the CDR3 is TGTGCCAGCTCACCAACGGGACAGAGGAACAATGAGCAGTTCTTC.

V and J are TRBV5-1 and TRBJ1-1; D is unresolved. Germline lookup yields CDR1 SGHRS and CDR2 YFSETQ. CDR3 size: 15 residues. V dropped 4 bases and J dropped 1 base, with 14 bases sitting between them. This CDR3 reads CASSRMKLKNTEAFF. The CDR3 DNA follows: TGCGCCAGCAGCAGAATGAAACTCAAGAACACTGAAGCTTTCTTT.

The chain links TRBV7-9 to TRBJ2-7; D is unclear. V was cut by 3 bases and J by 6 bases, with 3 bases left in between. CDR1 SEHNR and CDR2 FQNEAQ come from the germline V gene (reference sequence). This CDR3 has 10 amino acids. In DNA, the CDR3 is TGTGCCAGCAGCTTGACCGAGCAGTACTTC. The encoded protein is CASSLTEQYF.

V and J are TRBV18 and TRBJ1-1; D not resolved. The V gene lost 3 bases and the J gene lost 2 bases, with 10 bases spanning the gap. Germline V gives CDR1 KGHSH, CDR2 LQKENI. The CDR3 runs to 14 residues. The CDR3 here is CASSPRTGNTEAFF. The CDR3 DNA is TGTGCCAGCTCACCCCGGACGGGTAACACTGAAGCTTTCTTT.

The chain joins TRBV4-1 to TRBJ2-7; 7 nucleotides agree with TRBD1. Trimming removed 4 bases from V and 5 bases from J; junction bases left unmatched: 17. The germline V gene encodes CDR1 MGHRA and CDR2 YSYEKL. The CDR3 covers 17 residues. The CDR3 DNA reads as TGCGCCAGCAGCCGCGGCCGAGGGACAGTCAACATAGACGAGCAGTACTTC. It specifies CASSRGRGTVNIDEQYF.

The genes are TRBV2 and TRBJ2-7; possible D gene TRBD1, 6 bases. The length of the CDR3 is 13 residues. V dropped 8 bases and J dropped 11 bases, with 22 bases sitting between them. From germline, CDR1 is SNHLY and CDR2 FYNNEI. The chain's CDR3 is CASSLSGHPTKYF. CDR3 DNA sequence: TGTGCCAGCTCATTATCGGGACATCCTACCAAGTACTTC.

The chain combines TRBV30 with TRBJ2-2; D may be TRBD2 (6 bases). CDR3 size: 14 residues. V shed 3 bases and J shed 2 bases, with 10 bases lying between them. The V gene's germline CDR1 is GTSNPN and CDR2 SVGIG (reference sequence). CDR3 nucleotide sequence: TGTGCCTGGAGAAAGGGACTTAACACCGGGGAGCTGTTTTTT. Its translation is CAWRKGLNTGELFF.

This clone has just a few counts. Compared with germline, one end of the junction differs, possibly owing to a read error. The V gene is TRBV14, the J gene TRBJ1-3, with unresolved D. Germline CDR1 reads SGHDN; CDR2 reads FVKESK. The CDR3 consists of 12 residues. CDR3 amino acids: CASSQDDITLWF. CDR3 nucleotides: TGTGCCAGCAGCCAAGATGACATCACCTTATGGTTT. The full variable domain, completed using reference TRBV14 and TRBJ1-3, is EAGVTQFPSHSVIEKGQTVTLRCDPISGHDNLYWYRRVMGKEIKFLLHFVKESKQDESGMPNNRFLAERTGGTYSTLKVQPAELEDSGVYFCASSQDDITLWFGEGSWLTVV.

This sequence joins TRBV7-2 and TRBJ2-1, with TRBD2 identical over 16 bases. This CDR3 contains 19 residues. V lost 7 bases, J lost 4 bases, and 13 bases stayed unmatched. CDR1 and CDR2 from the germline V gene are SGHTA and FQGNSA. CDR3 residues: CASTSRGTSGRGFYNEQFF. DNA of the CDR3: TGTGCCAGCACCTCCCGAGGGACTAGCGGGAGGGGCTTTTACAATGAGCAGTTCTTC.